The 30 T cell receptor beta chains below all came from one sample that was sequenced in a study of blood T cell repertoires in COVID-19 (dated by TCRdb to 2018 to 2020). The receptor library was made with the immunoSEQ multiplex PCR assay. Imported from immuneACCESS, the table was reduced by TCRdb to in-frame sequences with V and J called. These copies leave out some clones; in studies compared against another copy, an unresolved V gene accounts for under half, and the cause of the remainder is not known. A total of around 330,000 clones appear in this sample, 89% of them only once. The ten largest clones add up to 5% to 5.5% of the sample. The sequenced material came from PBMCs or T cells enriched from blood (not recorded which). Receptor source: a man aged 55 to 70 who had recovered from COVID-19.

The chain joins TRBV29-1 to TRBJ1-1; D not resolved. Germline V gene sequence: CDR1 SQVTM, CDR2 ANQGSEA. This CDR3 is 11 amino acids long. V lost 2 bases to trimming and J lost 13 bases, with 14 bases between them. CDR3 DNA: TGCAGCGTTGAAAATCCTTCGGAGGATTTCTTT. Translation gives CSVENPSEDFF.

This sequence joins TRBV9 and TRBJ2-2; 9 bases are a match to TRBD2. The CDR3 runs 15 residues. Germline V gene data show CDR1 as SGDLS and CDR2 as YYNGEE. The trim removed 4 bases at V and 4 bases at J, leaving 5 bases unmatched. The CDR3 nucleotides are TGTGCCAGCAGCAGCAATAGCGGGGGCACCGGGGAGCTGTTTTTT. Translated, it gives CASSSNSGGTGELFF.

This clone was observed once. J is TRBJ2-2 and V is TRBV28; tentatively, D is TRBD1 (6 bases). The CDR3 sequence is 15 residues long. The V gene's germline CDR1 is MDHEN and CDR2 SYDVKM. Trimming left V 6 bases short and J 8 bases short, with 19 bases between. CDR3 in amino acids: CASRIYRDTPGELFF. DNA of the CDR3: TGTGCCAGCAGAATTTACCGGGACACTCCAGGGGAGCTGTTTTTT.

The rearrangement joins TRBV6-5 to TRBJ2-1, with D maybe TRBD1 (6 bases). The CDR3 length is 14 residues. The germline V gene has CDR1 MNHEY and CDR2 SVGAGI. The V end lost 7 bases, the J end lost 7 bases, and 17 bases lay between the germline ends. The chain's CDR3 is CASKFVRGSNEQFF. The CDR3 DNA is TGTGCCAGCAAGTTTGTTAGGGGGTCGAATGAGCAGTTCTTC.

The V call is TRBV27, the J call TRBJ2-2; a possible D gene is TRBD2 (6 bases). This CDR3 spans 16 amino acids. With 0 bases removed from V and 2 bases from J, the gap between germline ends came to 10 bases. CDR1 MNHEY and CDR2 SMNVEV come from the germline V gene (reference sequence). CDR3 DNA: TGTGCCAGCAGTTTATCGACGGGAGCTAACACCGGGGAGCTGTTTTTT. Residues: CASSLSTGANTGELFF.

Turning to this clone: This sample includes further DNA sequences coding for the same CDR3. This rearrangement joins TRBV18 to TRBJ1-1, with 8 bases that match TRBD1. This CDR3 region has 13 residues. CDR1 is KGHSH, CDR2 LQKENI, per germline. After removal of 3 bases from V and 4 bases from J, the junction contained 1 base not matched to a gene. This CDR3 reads CASSPTGGTEAFF. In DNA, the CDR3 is TGTGCCAGCTCACCTACAGGGGGCACTGAAGCTTTCTTT.

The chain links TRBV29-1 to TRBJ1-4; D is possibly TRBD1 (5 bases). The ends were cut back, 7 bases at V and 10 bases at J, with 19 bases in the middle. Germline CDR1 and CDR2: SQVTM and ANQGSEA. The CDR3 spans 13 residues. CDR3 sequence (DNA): TGCAGCGCCGACCAGACCCCGGGGGGAAAACTGTTTTTT. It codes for CSADQTPGGKLFF.

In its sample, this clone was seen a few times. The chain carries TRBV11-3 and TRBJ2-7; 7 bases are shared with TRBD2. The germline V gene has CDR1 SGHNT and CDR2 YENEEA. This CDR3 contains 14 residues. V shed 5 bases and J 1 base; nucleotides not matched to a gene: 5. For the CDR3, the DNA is TGTGCCAGCAGCCATAGCGGGCATTCCTACGAGCAGTACTTC. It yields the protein CASSHSGHSYEQYF. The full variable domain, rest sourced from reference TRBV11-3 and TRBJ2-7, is EAGVVQSPRYKIIEKKQPVAFWCNPISGHNTLYWYLQNLGQGPELLIRYENEEAVDDSQLPKDRFSAERLKGVDSTLKIQPAELGDSAVYLCASSHSGHSYEQYFGPGTRLTVT.

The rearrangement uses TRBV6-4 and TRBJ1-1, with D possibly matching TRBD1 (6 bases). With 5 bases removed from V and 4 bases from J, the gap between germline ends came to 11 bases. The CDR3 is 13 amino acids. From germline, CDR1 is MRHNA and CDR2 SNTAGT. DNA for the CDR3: TGTGCCAGCAGTTTCGACAGGCGCACTGAAGCTTTCTTT. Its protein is CASSFDRRTEAFF.

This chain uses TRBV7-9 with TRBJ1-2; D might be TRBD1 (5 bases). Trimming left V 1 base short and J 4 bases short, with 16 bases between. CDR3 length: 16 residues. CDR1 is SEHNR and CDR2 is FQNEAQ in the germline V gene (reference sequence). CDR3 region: CASSLDRAGVAYGYTF. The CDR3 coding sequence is TGTGCCAGCAGCTTAGATCGCGCGGGGGTAGCCTATGGCTACACCTTC.

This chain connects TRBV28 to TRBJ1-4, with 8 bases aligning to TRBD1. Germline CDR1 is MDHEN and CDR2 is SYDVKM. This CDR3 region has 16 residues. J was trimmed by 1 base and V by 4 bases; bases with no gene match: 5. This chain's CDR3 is CASSWGQEVTNEKLFF. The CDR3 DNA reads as TGTGCCAGCAGTTGGGGACAGGAGGTAACTAATGAAAAACTGTTTTTT.

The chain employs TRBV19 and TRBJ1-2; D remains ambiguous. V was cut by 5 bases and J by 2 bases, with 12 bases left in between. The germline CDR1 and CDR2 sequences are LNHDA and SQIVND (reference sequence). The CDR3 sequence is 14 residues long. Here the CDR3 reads CASSALTQNYGYTF. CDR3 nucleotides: TGTGCCAGTAGTGCCCTGACACAAAACTATGGCTACACCTTC.

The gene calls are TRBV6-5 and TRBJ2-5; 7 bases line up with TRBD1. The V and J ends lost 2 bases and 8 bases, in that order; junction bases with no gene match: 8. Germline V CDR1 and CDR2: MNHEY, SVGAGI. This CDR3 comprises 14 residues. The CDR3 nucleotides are TGTGCCAGCAGTTACGGAACGGGACAGCCTACCCAGTACTTC. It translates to CASSYGTGQPTQYF.

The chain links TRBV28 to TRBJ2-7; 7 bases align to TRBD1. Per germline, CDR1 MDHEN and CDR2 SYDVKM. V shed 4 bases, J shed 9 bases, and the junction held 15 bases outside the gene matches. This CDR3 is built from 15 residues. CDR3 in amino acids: CASSSPGTADWGQYF. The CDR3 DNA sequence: TGTGCCAGCAGTTCGCCCGGGACAGCCGATTGGGGGCAGTACTTC.

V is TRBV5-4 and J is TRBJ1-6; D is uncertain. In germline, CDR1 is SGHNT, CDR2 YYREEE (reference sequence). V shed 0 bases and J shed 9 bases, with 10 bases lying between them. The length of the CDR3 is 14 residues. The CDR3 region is CASSLANGGSPLHF. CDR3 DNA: TGTGCCAGCAGCTTGGCGAATGGAGGTTCACCCCTCCACTTT.

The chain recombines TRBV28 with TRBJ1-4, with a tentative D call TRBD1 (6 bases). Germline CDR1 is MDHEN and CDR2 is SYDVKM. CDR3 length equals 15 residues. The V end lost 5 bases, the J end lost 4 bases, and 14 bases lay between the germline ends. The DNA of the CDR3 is TGTGCCAGCAGTGCCCTACAGGGCATTAATGAAAAACTGTTTTTT. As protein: CASSALQGINEKLFF. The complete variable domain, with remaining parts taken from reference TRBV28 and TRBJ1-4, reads DVKVTQSSRYLVKRTGEKVFLECVQDMDHENMFWYRQDPGLGLRLIYFSYDVKMKEKGDIPEGYSVSREKKERFSLILESASTNQTSMYLCASSALQGINEKLFFGSGTQLSVL.

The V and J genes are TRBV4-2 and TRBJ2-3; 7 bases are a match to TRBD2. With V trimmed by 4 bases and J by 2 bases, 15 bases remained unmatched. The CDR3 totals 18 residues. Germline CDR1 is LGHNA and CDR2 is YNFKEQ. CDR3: CASSLTLWAGEITDTQYF. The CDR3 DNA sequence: TGTGCCAGCAGCCTTACCCTGTGGGCGGGGGAAATCACAGATACGCAGTATTTT.

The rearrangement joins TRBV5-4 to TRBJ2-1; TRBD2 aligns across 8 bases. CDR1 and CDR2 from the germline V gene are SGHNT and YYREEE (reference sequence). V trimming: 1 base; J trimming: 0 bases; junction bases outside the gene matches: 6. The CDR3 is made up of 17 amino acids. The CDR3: CASSLFSGSFSYNEQFF. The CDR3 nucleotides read TGTGCCAGCAGCTTGTTCAGCGGGAGTTTCTCCTACAATGAGCAGTTCTTC.

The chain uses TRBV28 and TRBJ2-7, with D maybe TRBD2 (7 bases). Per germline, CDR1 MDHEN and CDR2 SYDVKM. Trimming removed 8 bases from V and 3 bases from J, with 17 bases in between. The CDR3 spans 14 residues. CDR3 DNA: TGTGCCAGCCTTCGGGGGGACAAGGGCTACGAGCAGTACTTC. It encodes CASLRGDKGYEQYF.

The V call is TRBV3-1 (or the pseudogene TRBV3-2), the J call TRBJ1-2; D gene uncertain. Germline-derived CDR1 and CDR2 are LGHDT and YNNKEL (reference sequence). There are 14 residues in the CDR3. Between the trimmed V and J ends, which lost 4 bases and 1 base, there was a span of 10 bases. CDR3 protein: CASSLKGVNYGYTF. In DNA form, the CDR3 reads TGTGCCAGCAGCCTAAAAGGAGTTAACTATGGCTACACCTTC.

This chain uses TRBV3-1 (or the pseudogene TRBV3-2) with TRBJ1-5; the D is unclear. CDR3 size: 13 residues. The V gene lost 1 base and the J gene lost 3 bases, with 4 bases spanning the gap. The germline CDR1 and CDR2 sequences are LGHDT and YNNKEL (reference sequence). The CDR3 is CASSQAFNQPQHF. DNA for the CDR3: TGTGCCAGCAGCCAAGCCTTCAATCAGCCCCAGCATTTT.

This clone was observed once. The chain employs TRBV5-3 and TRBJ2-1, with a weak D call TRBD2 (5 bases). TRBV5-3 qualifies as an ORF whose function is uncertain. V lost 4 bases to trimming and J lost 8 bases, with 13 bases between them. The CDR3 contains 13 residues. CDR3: CARSPFSEDEQFF. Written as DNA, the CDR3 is TGTGCCAGAAGCCCCTTTAGCGAGGATGAGCAGTTCTTC.

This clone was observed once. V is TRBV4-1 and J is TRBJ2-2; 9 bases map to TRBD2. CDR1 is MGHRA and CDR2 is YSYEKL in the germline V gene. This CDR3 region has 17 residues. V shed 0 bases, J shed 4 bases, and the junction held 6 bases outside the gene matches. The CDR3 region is CASSQDWAGGPTGELFF. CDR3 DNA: TGCGCCAGCAGCCAAGATTGGGCGGGAGGGCCCACCGGGGAGCTGTTTTTT.

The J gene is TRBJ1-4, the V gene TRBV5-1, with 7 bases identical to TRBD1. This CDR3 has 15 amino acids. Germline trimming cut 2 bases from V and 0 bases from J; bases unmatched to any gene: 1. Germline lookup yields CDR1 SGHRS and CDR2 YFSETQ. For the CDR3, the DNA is TGCGCCAGCAGCTTCGGACAGGCAACTAATGAAAAACTGTTTTTT. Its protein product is CASSFGQATNEKLFF.

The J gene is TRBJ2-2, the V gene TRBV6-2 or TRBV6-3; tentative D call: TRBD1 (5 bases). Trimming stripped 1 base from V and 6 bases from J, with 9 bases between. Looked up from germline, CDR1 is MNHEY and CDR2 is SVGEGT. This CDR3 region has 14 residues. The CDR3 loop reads CASSYWGRAGELFF. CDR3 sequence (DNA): TGTGCCAGCAGTTACTGGGGCAGGGCCGGGGAGCTGTTTTTT.

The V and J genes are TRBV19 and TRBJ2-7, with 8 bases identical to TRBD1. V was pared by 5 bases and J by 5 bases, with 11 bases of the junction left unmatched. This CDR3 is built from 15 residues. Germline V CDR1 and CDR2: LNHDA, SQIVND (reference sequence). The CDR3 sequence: CASSDPGQVLDEQYF. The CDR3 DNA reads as TGTGCCAGTAGTGATCCGGGACAGGTTCTCGACGAGCAGTACTTC.

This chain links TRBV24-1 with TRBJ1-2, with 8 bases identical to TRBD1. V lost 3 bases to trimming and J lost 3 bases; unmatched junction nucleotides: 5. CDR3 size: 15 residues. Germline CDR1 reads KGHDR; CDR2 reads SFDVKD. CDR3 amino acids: CATSDPGTGYYGYTF. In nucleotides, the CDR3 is TGTGCCACCAGTGATCCTGGGACAGGCTACTATGGCTACACCTTC.

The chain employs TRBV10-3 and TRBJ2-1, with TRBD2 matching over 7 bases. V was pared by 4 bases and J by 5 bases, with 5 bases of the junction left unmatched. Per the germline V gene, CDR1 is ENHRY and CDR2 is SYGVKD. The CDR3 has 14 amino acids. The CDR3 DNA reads TGTGCCATCAGTGCGGGCGGGGGTAACAATGAGCAGTTCTTC. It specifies CAISAGGGNNEQFF.

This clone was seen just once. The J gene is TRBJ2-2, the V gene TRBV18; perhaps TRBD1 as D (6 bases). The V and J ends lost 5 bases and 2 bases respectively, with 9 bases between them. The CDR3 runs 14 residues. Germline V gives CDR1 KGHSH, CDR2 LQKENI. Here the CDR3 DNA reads TGTGCCAGCTCAGAACAGGGTAACACCGGGGAGCTGTTTTTT. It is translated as CASSEQGNTGELFF.

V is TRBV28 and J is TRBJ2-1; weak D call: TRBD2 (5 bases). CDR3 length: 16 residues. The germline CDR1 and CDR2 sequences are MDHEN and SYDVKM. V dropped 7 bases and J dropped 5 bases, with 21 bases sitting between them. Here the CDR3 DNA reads TGTGCCAGCAAAACGCCCCCGGGATTCGGAGACAATGAGCAGTTCTTC. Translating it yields CASKTPPGFGDNEQFF.